What follows are 18 T cell receptor beta chains derived from one specimen sequenced in a study of early T cells in non-severe SARS-CoV-2 infection. TCRdb analysed the 5' RACE reads with MiXCR anew, one entry per CDR3 protein. Of about 67,000 distinct CDR3 sequences detected, 9.5% to 13% appear once; the ten largest clones hold about 3.8%. Specimen: whole blood. These TCRs come from an adult who was a healthcare worker with PCR-confirmed SARS-CoV-2 infection or an uninfected control (not recorded which).

This clonotype was counted only a few times. This rearrangement joins TRBV29-1 to TRBJ2-3; unclear D gene. This CDR3 is built from 16 residues. In germline, CDR1 is SQVTM, CDR2 ANQGSEA. The V gene lost 0 bases and the J gene lost 0 bases, with 13 bases spanning the gap. The CDR3 DNA is TGCAGCGTTGAAGATTATCCTGCGTCTAGCACAGATACGCAGTATTTT. Translating gives CSVEDYPASSTDTQYF.

This clonotype was counted many times. The CDR3 spells CSATGGQAYNEQFF. In DNA, the CDR3 is TGCAGCGCCACGGGAGGACAGGCCTACAATGAGCAGTTCTTC. V usage is TRBV29-1 and J usage is TRBJ2-1; the D call may be TRBD1 or TRBD2 (7 bases each). There are 14 residues in the CDR3. Looked up from germline, CDR1 is SQVTM and CDR2 is ANQGSEA. Trimming took off 7 bases at V and 2 bases at J, with 15 bases between the two ends.

This clonotype was seen more than once but under ten times. The chain carries TRBV5-5 and TRBJ2-3, with D possibly called TRBD1 or TRBD2 (5 bases each). The CDR3 has 14 amino acids. Germline CDR1 and CDR2: SGHKS and YYEKEE (reference sequence). V was cut by 0 bases and J by 11 bases, with 16 bases left in between. The CDR3 DNA reads as TGTGCCAGCAGCTTGGAGTGGGGGAGCAGCCAGCAGTATTTT. Protein product: CASSLEWGSSQQYF. Full variable domain (rest looked up from reference TRBV5-5 and TRBJ2-3): DAGVTQSPTHLIKTRGQQVTLRCSPISGHKSVSWYQQVLGQGPQFIFQYYEKEERGRGNFPDRFSARQFPNYSSELNVNALLLGDSALYLCASSLEWGSSQQYFGPGTRLTVL.

As concerns this clonotype: The junction differs from germline at one of its ends, possibly a read error. The rearrangement uses TRBV7-9 and TRBJ1-1, with D hard to call. There are 13 residues in the CDR3. Germline values: CDR1 SEHNR, CDR2 FQNEAQ (reference sequence). CDR3 bases: TGTGCCAGCAGCTTGTTGATCGGAAAAATCTGGGGCTTT. Protein product: CASSLLIGKIWGF.

J is TRBJ2-3 and V is TRBV19; 10 bases fit TRBD1. The CDR3 covers 15 residues. The V and J ends lost 3 bases and 5 bases, in that order; junction bases with no gene match: 5. The germline V gene has CDR1 LNHDA and CDR2 SQIVND (reference sequence). This CDR3 reads CASSMTGGAGDTQYF. The CDR3 DNA reads as TGTGCCAGTAGTATGACAGGGGGCGCGGGAGATACGCAGTATTTT.

This clonotype occurred many times. The rearrangement links TRBV11-2 to TRBJ2-3; 7 nucleotides match TRBD2. CDR1 and CDR2 (germline): SGHAT, FQNNGV. The CDR3 consists of 14 residues. The junction had 4 bases not matched to a gene; V was cut back by 5 bases and J by 2 bases. Written as DNA, the CDR3 is TGTGCCAGCAGCCGGGACTACCTCACAGATACGCAGTATTTT. Encoded protein: CASSRDYLTDTQYF.

Ten or more counts support this clonotype. V gene TRBV12-5 combines with J gene TRBJ1-1; TRBD1 is a possible D gene (5 bases). The CDR3 is 15 amino acids. V lost 7 bases and J lost 4, with 19 bases in between. CDR1 and CDR2 (germline): LGHNT, FRNRAP. DNA for the CDR3: TGTGCTAGTGCCCCATCCGGGGGGGTGGGCACTGAAGCTTTCTTT. It translates to CASAPSGGVGTEAFF.

At least ten counts were recorded for this clonotype. The chain joins TRBV29-1 to TRBJ2-5; D unresolved. V gave up 2 bases and J gave up 7 bases, with 11 bases separating them. The CDR3 totals 12 residues. Germline V gives CDR1 SQVTM, CDR2 ANQGSEA. The CDR3 loop reads CSVESSSGTQYF. As DNA, the CDR3 is TGCAGCGTTGAATCTAGTTCTGGGACCCAGTACTTC.

This clonotype was detected many times. The DNA for the CDR3 is TGTGCCAGCAGCTCAGGATACGGGGCCAACGTCCTGACTTTC. Translated, it gives CASSSGYGANVLTF. The chain has TRBV7-3 and TRBJ2-6; no clear D gene. The germline V and J ends were trimmed by 4 bases and 4 bases, with 8 bases remaining between them. CDR1 and CDR2 (germline): SGHTA, FQGTGA. The CDR3 has 14 residues.

Many counts were recorded for this clonotype. The rearrangement links TRBV3-1 to TRBJ2-3; weak D call: TRBD2 (6 bases). From germline, CDR1 is LGHDT and CDR2 YNNKEL (reference sequence). Trimming cost V 4 bases and J 4 bases, with 12 bases left between them. CDR3 length: 14 residues. The CDR3 region has the DNA TGTGCCAGCAGCCCGGGGACTGGGGCAGATACGCAGTATTTT. Protein product: CASSPGTGADTQYF.

On this clonotype itself: A read error may explain this, as a much larger clone is one base away. The chain carries TRBV3-1 and TRBJ2-3; D unresolved. Germline V gene lookup returns CDR1 LGHDT and CDR2 YNNKEL (reference sequence). This CDR3 is built from 14 residues. Trimming cost V 2 bases and J 6 bases, with 12 bases left between them. CDR3 sequence (DNA): TGTGCCAGCAGCCAATCTCAGGTTTTGGATACGCAGTATTTT. The encoded protein is CASSQSQVLDTQYF.

There are many counts of this clonotype. The J gene is TRBJ2-2, the V gene TRBV5-1; tentatively, D is TRBD2 (5 bases). The CDR3 length is 13 residues. CDR1 and CDR2 (germline): SGHRS, YFSETQ. Trimming pared 0 bases from V and 6 bases from J, leaving 6 bases between. In DNA, the CDR3 is TGCGCCAGCAGCTTGGAGGGAGCCGGGGAGCTGTTTTTT. Its translation: CASSLEGAGELFF. Filled out from reference TRBV5-1 and TRBJ2-2, the complete variable domain reads KAGVTQTPRYLIKTRGQQVTLSCSPISGHRSVSWYQQTPGQGLQFLFEYFSETQRNKGNFPGRFSGRQFSNSRSEMNVSTLELGDSALYLCASSLEGAGELFFGEGSRLTVL.

This clonotype was seen only once. It may be a read error: a sequence one base away is much more abundant. The chain carries TRBV15 and TRBJ1-4; weak D call: TRBD1 (5 bases). There are 13 residues in the CDR3. Trimming removed 3 bases at V and 8 bases at J, with 10 bases between. The germline V gene has CDR1 LNHNV and CDR2 YYDKDF (reference sequence). CDR3 DNA sequence: TGTGCCACCAGCAGGAAGAGGGGAGAAAAACTGTTTTTT. Its translation is CATSRKRGEKLFF.

This clonotype was recorded at least ten times. CDR3 bases: TGCAGTGCTATATTAGGAGCGAATGGAAACACCATATATTTT. It yields the protein CSAILGANGNTIYF. V is TRBV20-1 and J is TRBJ1-3; D not resolved. V lost 4 bases and J 3 bases, leaving 13 bases between the germline ends. CDR3 length: 14 amino acids. CDR1 is DFQATT, CDR2 SNEGSKA, per germline (reference sequence).

This clonotype was found a few times. The CDR3, as DNA: TGTGCCAGCAGTTACCAGGGTGACCTCTCCTACGAGCAGTACTTC. Its translation is CASSYQGDLSYEQYF. The rearrangement uses TRBV6-6 and TRBJ2-7; D possibly corresponds to TRBD1 (5 bases). The CDR3 consists of 15 residues. Trimming took off 2 bases at V and 0 bases at J, with 11 bases between the two ends. Germline CDR1 and CDR2: MNHNY and SVGAGI (reference sequence).

This clonotype turned up a few times. The chain combines TRBV12-3 or TRBV12-4 with TRBJ2-7; TRBD1 matches at 7 bases. J lost 2 bases, V lost 6 bases, and 4 bases had no gene match. The CDR3 length is 13 residues. The CDR3 DNA reads as TGTGCCAGCAGCCCGGGACAGACCTACGAGCAGTACTTC. Protein sequence: CASSPGQTYEQYF.

V usage is TRBV25-1 and J usage is TRBJ2-1; D is perhaps TRBD2 (5 bases). Germline CDR1 is MGHDK and CDR2 is SYGVNS. The CDR3 loop spans 12 amino acids. The V end lost 6 bases, the J end lost 7 bases, and 10 bases lay between the germline ends. The CDR3 spells CASRRVGNEQFF. CDR3 nucleotides: TGTGCCAGCAGGCGGGTAGGGAATGAGCAGTTCTTC. The full variable domain, rest sourced from reference TRBV25-1 and TRBJ2-1, is EADIYQTPRYLVIGTGKKITLECSQTMGHDKMYWYQQDPGMELHLIHYSYGVNSTEKGDLSSESTVSRIRTEHFPLTLESARPSHTSQYLCASRRVGNEQFFGPGTRLTVL.

This clonotype was recorded many times. The chain is built from TRBV28 and TRBJ2-7, with D possibly being TRBD2 (6 bases). This CDR3 contains 17 residues. The ends were cut back, 3 bases at V and 1 base at J, with 19 bases in the middle. Germline V lookup: CDR1 MDHEN, CDR2 SYDVKM. The CDR3 reads CASSFPPRGRSSYEQYF. CDR3 in DNA: TGTGCCAGCAGTTTCCCCCCTCGGGGGAGGTCGTCCTACGAGCAGTACTTC.